The following is a TCR beta chain sequence with its context. The data belong to a study of blood T cell repertoires in COVID-19. Study details: The cDNA or gDNA used as material had been derived from T cells, B-cell-depleted T cells, or PBMCs.

The ends were cut back, 3 bases at V and 5 bases at J, with 8 bases in the middle. The CDR3 contains 12 residues. Germline lookup yields CDR1 KGHSH and CDR2 LQKENI. As originally analysed: Amplifying reference gene primers gave estimates of nucleated cell counts. The data were produced by immunoSEQ multiplex PCR, yet TCRdb's version contains in-frame clones alone and is incomplete. The DNA was the basis for D and trimming; V, J and clone size are from that table. The sample lists about 64,000 clones; about 86% were seen once. The sequenced material came from peripheral blood. The chain joins TRBV18 to TRBJ2-7, with D unclear. The source is a man between 40 and 49 years old with acute or convalescent COVID-19. CDR3 region: CASSPRSDEQYF. DNA of the CDR3: TGTGCCAGCTCACCCCGAAGCGACGAGCAGTACTTC.